These T cell receptor beta chains were read from a single sample in a study of cytomegalovirus exposure and HLA in healthy donors. Repertoires were generated with immunoSEQ multiplex PCR, while TCRdb's copy carries only in-frame clones and drops some. The table includes 75,000 to 95,000 clones, around four fifths detected once. The sequenced material came from PBMCs. These receptors came from a woman in her late teens or twenties in good health and CMV-seropositive. Each CDR3 is given with its conserved first and last residue. Fields, in order: D gene, V gene, J gene, clone size, CDR3 protein, CDR3 DNA. The D gene is left open where the match is weak. Clone size is given for some rows only: seen once, a few or many times, or a class if the clone is expanded.

-,TRBV7-6,TRBJ1-2,-,CASSSGGANYGYTF,TGTGCCAGCAGCTCTGGGGGGGCTAACTATGGCTACACCTTC
-,TRBV9,TRBJ2-1,-,CASSVSSGVKPNNEQFF,TGTGCCAGCAGCGTATCTTCAGGGGTAAAACCGAACAATGAGCAGTTCTTC
TRBD2,TRBV6-5,TRBJ2-7,-,CASSSNGRVHF,TGTGCCAGCAGTTCTAATGGGAGGGTTCACTTC
-,TRBV4-1,TRBJ2-3,-,CASRPQEGNTDTQYF,TGCGCCAGCAGACCACAGGAGGGGAACACAGATACGCAGTATTTT
-,TRBV5-1,TRBJ1-5,-,CASSLGGVGQPQHF,TGCGCCAGCAGCTTGGGGGGGGTCGGACAGCCCCAGCATTTT
TRBD2,TRBV4-1,TRBJ2-3,-,CASSLTETSGRTDTQYF,TGCGCCAGCAGCCTCACCGAGACTAGCGGGAGGACAGATACGCAGTATTTT
-,TRBV9,TRBJ1-1,-,CASSPIPGGANTEAFF,TGTGCCAGCAGCCCCATCCCTGGAGGAGCGAACACTGAAGCTTTCTTT
-,TRBV6-1,TRBJ2-7,few,CASSEVSYEQYF,TGTGCCAGCAGTGAAGTTTCTTACGAGCAGTACTTC
TRBD1,TRBV6-1,TRBJ1-2,-,CASSDRQGNMYGYTF,TGTGCCAGCAGTGACCGACAGGGGAATATGTATGGCTACACCTTC
-,TRBV5-1,TRBJ2-5,-,CASRLGGQETQYF,TGCGCCAGCAGGTTAGGGGGCCAAGAGACCCAGTACTTC
TRBD1,TRBV29-1,TRBJ1-2,-,CSVAGGTGGNGYTF,TGCAGCGTTGCGGGGGGGACAGGGGGGAATGGCTACACCTTC
TRBD2,TRBV6-6,TRBJ2-1,-,CASSYFLREAVDEQFF,TGTGCCAGCAGTTACTTTTTGCGGGAGGCCGTGGATGAGCAGTTCTTC
-,TRBV5-4,TRBJ2-3,-,CASSFRGGADTQYF,TGTGCCAGCAGCTTTCGAGGGGGTGCGGATACGCAGTATTTT
-,TRBV5-1,TRBJ2-1,-,CASRPRGYNEQFF,TGCGCCAGCAGGCCTAGGGGTTACAATGAGCAGTTCTTC
-,TRBV6-6,TRBJ2-7,-,CASSPREGSSTYEQYF,TGTGCCAGCAGTCCTAGAGAAGGTTCTAGTACCTACGAGCAGTACTTC
-,TRBV12-5,TRBJ1-2,-,CASGFDKYGYTF,TGTGCTAGTGGTTTCGACAAGTATGGCTACACCTTC
-,TRBV15,TRBJ2-7,-,CATSREAEGSYEQYF,TGTGCCACCAGCAGAGAGGCGGAGGGGAGCTACGAGCAGTACTTC
-,TRBV10-3,TRBJ1-4,-,CAISKDGAGLATNEKLFF,TGTGCCATCAGTAAAGACGGAGCAGGGCTTGCAACTAATGAAAAACTGTTTTTT
TRBD2,TRBV4-1,TRBJ2-2,-,CASSHPGTSGGTTGELFF,TGCGCCAGCAGCCATCCCGGGACTAGCGGGGGAACCACCGGGGAGCTGTTTTTT
TRBD1,TRBV2,TRBJ1-1,few,CASTKGQGRTEAFF,TGTGCCAGCACGAAGGGACAGGGGAGGACTGAAGCTTTCTTT
-,TRBV19,TRBJ1-2,-,CASRAGGLGTF,TGTGCCAGTAGGGCGGGAGGCCTTGGCACCTTC
-,TRBV28,TRBJ1-1,-,CASSLLGSGTEAFF,TGTGCCAGCAGTTTGTTAGGGAGCGGCACTGAAGCTTTCTTT
-,TRBV11-2,TRBJ2-7,-,CASSLTLMTGNEQYF,TGTGCCAGCAGCTTAACCCTAATGACAGGTAACGAGCAGTACTTC
-,TRBV9,TRBJ1-1,-,CASSPNLGGGVKNTEAFF,TGTGCCAGCAGCCCCAACCTAGGTGGTGGTGTAAAGAACACTGAAGCTTTCTTT
TRBD1,TRBV5-1,TRBJ1-6,-,CASSFTGGSRDSPLHF,TGCGCCAGCAGCTTTACAGGGGGCTCTAGGGATTCACCCCTCCACTTT
TRBD1,TRBV4-1,TRBJ2-2,-,CASSQGVSVRGRFVNTGELFF,TGCGCCAGCAGCCAAGGGGTTTCGGTCAGGGGGCGATTCGTGAACACCGGGGAGCTGTTTTTT
TRBD2,TRBV6-5,TRBJ2-2,-,CASSYSGGTGELFF,TGTGCCAGCAGCTATAGCGGGGGGACCGGGGAGCTGTTTTTT
-,TRBV20-1,TRBJ2-1,-,CSAPRGDEQFF,TGCAGTGCCCCCAGGGGCGATGAGCAGTTCTTC
TRBD1,TRBV29-1,TRBJ1-1,-,CSVEDYRGRMNTEAFF,TGCAGCGTTGAAGATTACAGGGGTCGGATGAACACTGAAGCTTTCTTT
TRBD2,TRBV7-7,TRBJ2-1,few,CASSLGRGDPYNEQFF,TGTGCTAGCAGCTTAGGCCGGGGGGACCCCTACAATGAGCAGTTCTTC
TRBD1,TRBV6-1,TRBJ2-1,-,CASRRQGSGWNEQFF,TGTGCCAGCAGGAGACAGGGTTCGGGTTGGAATGAGCAGTTCTTC
TRBD2,TRBV29-1,TRBJ2-1,-,CSVAGTSGKAYNEQFF,TGCAGCGTTGCCGGGACTAGCGGGAAAGCGTACAATGAGCAGTTCTTC
-,TRBV7-9,TRBJ2-7,-,CASSSDAGMLYEQYF,TGTGCCAGCAGCTCCGACGCAGGGATGCTCTACGAGCAGTACTTC
TRBD1,TRBV28,TRBJ1-4,-,CASSFLTGGTNEKLFF,TGTGCCAGCAGTTTCCTAACAGGGGGTACTAATGAAAAACTGTTTTTT
-,TRBV5-6,TRBJ2-5,-,CASSFGGYQETQYF,TGTGCCAGCAGCTTTGGGGGGTACCAAGAGACCCAGTACTTC
-,TRBV5-1,TRBJ2-5,-,CASSLVEGGRGSETQYF,TGCGCCAGCAGCTTGGTAGAGGGCGGACGAGGATCAGAGACCCAGTACTTC
-,TRBV19,TRBJ1-3,-,CASNPQHGGNTIYF,TGTGCCAGTAACCCTCAACACGGCGGGAACACCATATATTTT
-,TRBV5-4,TRBJ2-1,-,CASSLRGLESSYNEQFF,TGTGCCAGCAGCTTGCGGGGACTGGAGAGCTCCTACAATGAGCAGTTCTTC